Following are 6 T cell receptor beta chains from one sample sequenced in a study of blood T cell repertoires in COVID-19. The data were produced by immunoSEQ multiplex PCR, yet TCRdb's version contains in-frame clones alone and is incomplete. Among about 310,000 clones listed, around nine tenths were seen once. The sequenced material came from PBMCs or T cells enriched from blood (not recorded which). The source is a woman between 40 and 50 years old who had recovered from COVID-19.

The chain couples TRBV28 to TRBJ2-7, with 12 bases aligning to TRBD2. V shed 10 bases, J shed 4 bases, and the junction held 8 bases outside the gene matches. The CDR3 extends over 14 amino acids. The germline V gene has CDR1 MDHEN and CDR2 SYDVKM. CDR3: CATLTSGGQYEQYF. In nucleotides, the CDR3 is TGTGCCACCTTGACTAGCGGGGGCCAGTACGAGCAGTACTTC.

This chain links TRBV7-3 with TRBJ2-3; 13 nucleotides line up with TRBD2. Germline V gene sequence: CDR1 SGHTA, CDR2 FQGTGA. The CDR3 has 16 residues. Trimming took 4 bases from V and 5 from J; bases not matched to a gene: 6. The CDR3 here is CASSSGTSGTLDTQYF. For the CDR3, the DNA is TGTGCCAGCAGCTCAGGGACTAGCGGGACCCTAGATACGCAGTATTTT.

The gene calls are TRBV28 and TRBJ1-1, with 7 bases aligning to TRBD1. Per germline, CDR1 MDHEN and CDR2 SYDVKM. The junction had 9 bases not matched to a gene; V was cut back by 4 bases and J by 4 bases. This CDR3 has 15 residues. The CDR3 coding sequence is TGTGCCAGCAGTTGGCGGGATCACAGGGGCACTGAAGCTTTCTTT. Translated: CASSWRDHRGTEAFF.

This chain links TRBV13 with TRBJ2-7, with TRBD2 matching over 12 bases. V lost 4 bases, J lost 4 bases, and 8 bases stayed unmatched. There are 16 residues in the CDR3. Germline CDR1 is PRHDT and CDR2 is FYEKMQ (reference sequence). CDR3 region: CASSSLLAGGPYEQYF. As DNA, the CDR3 is TGTGCCAGCAGCTCCCTCCTAGCGGGAGGGCCGTACGAGCAGTACTTC.

V is TRBV4-2 and J is TRBJ2-6, with 9 bases matching TRBD1. Germline CDR1 LGHNA, CDR2 YNFKEQ. V lost 7 bases, J lost 0 bases, and 16 bases stayed unmatched. The CDR3 runs 20 residues. The CDR3 here is CASTPRDRAPRLSGANVLTF. The DNA for the CDR3 is TGTGCCAGCACCCCCCGGGACAGGGCTCCACGACTCTCTGGGGCCAACGTCCTGACTTTC.

On this clone: Other DNA sequences within the sample encode an identical CDR3. The rearrangement links TRBV7-2 to TRBJ1-5, with 10 bases identical to TRBD1. CDR3 length: 15 residues. Per germline, CDR1 SGHTA and CDR2 FQGNSA. The J segment lost 4 bases and the V segment lost 5 bases, leaving 5 bases of the junction unmatched. DNA of the CDR3: TGTGCCAGCAGCCCGGGACAGGGGACTAATCAGCCCCAGCATTTT. Residues: CASSPGQGTNQPQHF.